This record looks at one TCR beta chain sequence and its context. The sample is drawn from a study of cytomegalovirus exposure and HLA in healthy donors. With 60 Vbeta and 13 Jbeta primers, the PCR was carried out. TCRdb's table, derived via immunoSEQ multiplex PCR, lists solely in-frame clones and lacks some. The sample contains under 200,000 clones, around 82% of which appear only once. There are 14 residues in the CDR3. The V gene end was trimmed by 4 bases and the J gene end by 4 bases; junction bases not matched to a gene: 1. Germline values: CDR1 SEHNR, CDR2 FQNEAQ (reference sequence). The origin of this receptor is a man between 40 and 49 years old in good health and CMV-seronegative. The specimen sequenced was PBMCs. The V call is TRBV7-9, the J call TRBJ2-4, with 10 nucleotides matching TRBD1. Here the CDR3 DNA reads TGTGCCAGCAGCTGGGACAGGGGTAAAAACATTCAGTACTTC. As protein: CASSWDRGKNIQYF.